Below, 10 T cell receptor beta chains from the same sample are listed, as sequenced in a study of cytomegalovirus exposure and HLA in healthy donors. TCRdb's copy holds only in-frame clones and misses some; the assay was immunoSEQ multiplex PCR. The sample contains 300,000 or so clones, nearly 90% of which appear only once. The specimen was PBMCs. The receptors here all came from a young man in good health and CMV-seronegative.

This clone was seen just once. This chain links TRBV7-2 with TRBJ2-1, with 11 bases matching TRBD2. CDR1 is SGHTA and CDR2 is FQGNSA in the germline V gene. There are 16 residues in the CDR3. Trimming took 4 bases from V and 3 from J; bases not matched to a gene: 5. CDR3 protein: CASSSGSGGDYNEQFF. The DNA for the CDR3 is TGTGCCAGCAGCTCGGGTAGCGGGGGGGACTACAATGAGCAGTTCTTC.

This rearrangement joins TRBV18 to TRBJ2-7, with D possibly being TRBD1 (6 bases). Germline V gene sequence: CDR1 KGHSH, CDR2 LQKENI. This CDR3 has 15 amino acids. Trimming removed 3 bases from V and 1 base from J, with 13 bases in between. The CDR3 here is CASSPSGTPSYEQYF. The CDR3 coding sequence is TGTGCCAGCTCACCGTCCGGGACACCTTCCTACGAGCAGTACTTC.

The CDR3 bases are TGTGCCAGCAGCTCAGGACAGGGATACTCCTACGAGCAGTACTTC. Protein product: CASSSGQGYSYEQYF. The rearrangement uses TRBV11-2 and TRBJ2-7; the match to TRBD1 covers 8 bases. The V gene's germline CDR1 is SGHAT and CDR2 FQNNGV. Trimming cost V 4 bases and J 0 bases; bases outside gene matches: 5. This CDR3 contains 15 residues.

The rearrangement links TRBV5-4 to TRBJ1-6, with 7 positions matching TRBD1. The V segment lost 4 bases and the J segment 14 bases; nucleotides outside the gene matches: 12. Germline assignment: CDR1 SGHNT and CDR2 YYREEE (reference sequence). The CDR3 is 14 residues long. The CDR3 nucleotides read TGTGCCAGCAGCACCCTAGAGACAACAGGGGCCCTCCACTTT. Protein product: CASSTLETTGALHF.

The rearrangement uses TRBV18 and TRBJ1-3; perhaps TRBD1 as D (5 bases). The CDR3 has 16 amino acids. Looked up from germline, CDR1 is KGHSH and CDR2 is LQKENI. V lost 5 bases and J 0 bases, leaving 14 bases between the germline ends. CDR3 DNA: TGTGCCAGCTCAGGGGCGTCACCTAGCTCTGGAAACACCATATATTTT. As protein: CASSGASPSSGNTIYF.

The chain combines TRBV19 with TRBJ1-1; D is ambiguous. The CDR3 totals 15 residues. Germline CDR1 and CDR2: LNHDA and SQIVND (reference sequence). The germline V and J ends were trimmed by 7 bases and 0 bases, with 15 bases remaining between them. The CDR3 nucleotides read TGTGCCAGTATGAACTCGAGGAGAATGAACACTGAAGCTTTCTTT. Protein product: CASMNSRRMNTEAFF. Together with reference TRBV19 and TRBJ1-1, the CDR3 gives the full variable domain: DGGITQSPKYLFRKEGQNVTLSCEQNLNHDAMYWYRQDPGQGLRLIYYSQIVNDFQKGDIAEGYSVSREKKESFPLTVTSAQKNPTAFYLCASMNSRRMNTEAFFGQGTRLTVV.

The chain employs TRBV15 and TRBJ2-7; perhaps TRBD2 as D (6 bases). The V and J ends lost 1 base and 4 bases respectively, with 17 bases between them. The germline V gene has CDR1 LNHNV and CDR2 YYDKDF (reference sequence). The CDR3 has 16 amino acids. CDR3 nucleotide sequence: TGTGCCACCAGCAGAGGGAAGGAGGGGCCTTATTACGAGCAGTACTTC. Translated: CATSRGKEGPYYEQYF.

The chain employs TRBV19 and TRBJ2-1; 8 nucleotides match TRBD2. V gave up 3 bases and J gave up 5 bases; unmatched junction bases: 6. The CDR3 is 15 amino acids. Per germline, CDR1 LNHDA and CDR2 SQIVND (reference sequence). The CDR3 loop reads CASSMWLAGHNEQFF. The CDR3 DNA reads as TGTGCCAGTAGTATGTGGCTAGCGGGTCACAATGAGCAGTTCTTC.

This chain uses TRBV4-1 with TRBJ1-2; D gene uncertain. Trimming removed 0 bases at V and 6 bases at J, with 14 bases between. CDR3 length: 15 residues. Germline CDR1 MGHRA, CDR2 YSYEKL. The CDR3, as DNA: TGCGCCAGCAGCCAAGATTCGAGTGGAGGGAATGGCTACACCTTC. Its protein is CASSQDSSGGNGYTF.

The V and J genes are TRBV7-2 and TRBJ2-7, with 7 bases that match TRBD1. J lost 1 base, V lost 4 bases, and 7 bases had no gene match. There are 15 residues in the CDR3. Germline CDR1 is SGHTA and CDR2 is FQGNSA. CDR3 coding DNA: TGTGCCAGCAGCTCCACAGGGGCGAAGTCCTACGAGCAGTACTTC. It translates to CASSSTGAKSYEQYF.